This TCR beta chain derives from a study of blood T cell repertoires in COVID-19. Profiled with immunoSEQ multiplex PCR; TCRdb holds only in-frame clones, not every one. The sample records 150,000 to 200,000 clones, approximately 90% being singletons. CDR3 size: 15 residues. The trim removed 0 bases at V and 10 bases at J, leaving 6 bases unmatched. The germline V gene encodes CDR1 GTSNPN and CDR2 SVGIG (reference sequence). This chain uses TRBV30 with TRBJ2-1, with TRBD2 identical over 13 bases. This sequence originates from a man aged 18 to 30 with active or convalescent COVID-19. The source material was peripheral blood. The DNA of the CDR3 is TGTGCCTGGAGTGTATCCAGACTAGCGGGAGGAGAGCAGTTCTTC. Translation gives CAWSVSRLAGGEQFF.